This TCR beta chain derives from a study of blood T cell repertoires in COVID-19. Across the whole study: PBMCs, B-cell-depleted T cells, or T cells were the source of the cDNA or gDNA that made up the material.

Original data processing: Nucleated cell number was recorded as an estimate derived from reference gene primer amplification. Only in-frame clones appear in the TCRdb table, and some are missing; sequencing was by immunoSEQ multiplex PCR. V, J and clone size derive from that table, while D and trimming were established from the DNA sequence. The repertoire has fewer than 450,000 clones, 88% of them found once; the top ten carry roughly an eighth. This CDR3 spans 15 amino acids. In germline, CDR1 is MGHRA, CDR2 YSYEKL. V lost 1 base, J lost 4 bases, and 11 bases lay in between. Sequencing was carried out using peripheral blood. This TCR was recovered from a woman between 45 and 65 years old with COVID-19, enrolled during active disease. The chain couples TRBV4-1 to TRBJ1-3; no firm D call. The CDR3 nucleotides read TGCGCCAGCAGCCAAGGGAGGTATGGCGGAAACACCATATATTTT. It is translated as CASSQGRYGGNTIYF.